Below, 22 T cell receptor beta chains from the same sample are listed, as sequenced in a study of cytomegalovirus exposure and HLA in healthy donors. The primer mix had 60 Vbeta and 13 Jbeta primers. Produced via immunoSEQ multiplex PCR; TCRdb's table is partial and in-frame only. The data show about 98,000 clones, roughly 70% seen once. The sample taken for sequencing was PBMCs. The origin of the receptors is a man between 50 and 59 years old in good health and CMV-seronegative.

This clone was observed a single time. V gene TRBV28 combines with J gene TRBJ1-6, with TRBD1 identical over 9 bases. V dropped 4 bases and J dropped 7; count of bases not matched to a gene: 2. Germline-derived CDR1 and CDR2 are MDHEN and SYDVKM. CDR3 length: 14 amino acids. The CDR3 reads CASSWTGENSPLHF. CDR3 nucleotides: TGTGCCAGCAGTTGGACAGGGGAAAATTCACCCCTCCACTTT.

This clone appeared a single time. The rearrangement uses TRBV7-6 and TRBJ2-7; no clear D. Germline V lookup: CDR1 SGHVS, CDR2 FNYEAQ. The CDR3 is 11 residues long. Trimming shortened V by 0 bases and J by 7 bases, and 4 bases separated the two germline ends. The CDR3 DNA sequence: TGTGCCAGCAGCTTAGCCGGGGAGCAGTACTTC. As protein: CASSLAGEQYF.

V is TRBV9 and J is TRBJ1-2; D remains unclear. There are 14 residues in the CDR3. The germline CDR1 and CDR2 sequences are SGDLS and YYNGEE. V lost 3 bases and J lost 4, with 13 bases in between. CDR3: CASSAVPERYGYTF. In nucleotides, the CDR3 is TGTGCCAGCAGCGCAGTCCCTGAGCGCTATGGCTACACCTTC. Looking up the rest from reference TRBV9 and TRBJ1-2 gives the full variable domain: DSGVTQTPKHLITATGQRVTLRCSPRSGDLSVYWYQQSLDQGLQFLIQYYNGEERAKGNILERFSAQQFPDLHSELNLSSLELGDSALYFCASSAVPERYGYTFGSGTRLTVV.

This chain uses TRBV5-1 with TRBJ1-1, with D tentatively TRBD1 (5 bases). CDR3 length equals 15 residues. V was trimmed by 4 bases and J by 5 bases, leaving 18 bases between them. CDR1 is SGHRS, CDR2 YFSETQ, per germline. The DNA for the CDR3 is TGCGCCAGCAGCGGGAGGGGACCTATTGGAACTGAAGCTTTCTTT. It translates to CASSGRGPIGTEAFF.

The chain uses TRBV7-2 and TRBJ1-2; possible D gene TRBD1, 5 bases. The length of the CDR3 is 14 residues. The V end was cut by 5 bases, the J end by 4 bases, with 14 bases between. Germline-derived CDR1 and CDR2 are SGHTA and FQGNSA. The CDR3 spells CASSQTPGFYGYTF. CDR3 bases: TGTGCCAGCAGCCAGACGCCAGGGTTCTATGGCTACACCTTC.

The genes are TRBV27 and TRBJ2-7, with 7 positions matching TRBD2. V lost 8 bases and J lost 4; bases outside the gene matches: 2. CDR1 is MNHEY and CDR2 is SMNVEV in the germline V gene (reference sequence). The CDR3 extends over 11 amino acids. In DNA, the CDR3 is TGTGCCAGCGGCGGGAGTTACGAGCAGTACTTC. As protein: CASGGSYEQYF.

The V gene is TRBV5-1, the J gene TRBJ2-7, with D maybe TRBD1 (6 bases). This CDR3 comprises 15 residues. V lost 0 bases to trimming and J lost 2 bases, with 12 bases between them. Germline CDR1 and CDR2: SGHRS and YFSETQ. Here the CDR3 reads CASSLAQGLTYEQYF. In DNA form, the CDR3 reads TGCGCCAGCAGCTTGGCGCAGGGGTTAACCTACGAGCAGTACTTC.

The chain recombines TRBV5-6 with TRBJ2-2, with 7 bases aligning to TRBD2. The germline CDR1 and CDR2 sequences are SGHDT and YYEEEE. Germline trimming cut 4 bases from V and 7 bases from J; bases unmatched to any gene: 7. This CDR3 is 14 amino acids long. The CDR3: CASSPRGGNGELFF. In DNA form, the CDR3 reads TGTGCCAGCAGCCCCCGGGGAGGGAACGGGGAGCTGTTTTTT.

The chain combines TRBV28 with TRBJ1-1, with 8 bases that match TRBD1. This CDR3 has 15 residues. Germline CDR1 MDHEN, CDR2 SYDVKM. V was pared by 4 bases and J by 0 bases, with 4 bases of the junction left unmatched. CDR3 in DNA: TGTGCCAGCAGTTCTCGGACAGGGATGAACACTGAAGCTTTCTTT. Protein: CASSSRTGMNTEAFF.

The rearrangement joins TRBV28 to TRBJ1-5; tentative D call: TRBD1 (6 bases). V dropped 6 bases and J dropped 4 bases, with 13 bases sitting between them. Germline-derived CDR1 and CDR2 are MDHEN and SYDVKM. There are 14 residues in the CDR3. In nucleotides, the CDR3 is TGTGCCAGCAGCGCTGGACAGAAGAATCAGCCCCAGCATTTT. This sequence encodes CASSAGQKNQPQHF.

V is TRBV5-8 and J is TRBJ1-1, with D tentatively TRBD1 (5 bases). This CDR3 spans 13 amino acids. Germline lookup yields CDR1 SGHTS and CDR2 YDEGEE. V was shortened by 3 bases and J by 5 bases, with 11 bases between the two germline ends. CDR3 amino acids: CASSSWGGTEAFF. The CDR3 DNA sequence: TGTGCCAGCAGCTCGTGGGGGGGGACTGAAGCTTTCTTT.

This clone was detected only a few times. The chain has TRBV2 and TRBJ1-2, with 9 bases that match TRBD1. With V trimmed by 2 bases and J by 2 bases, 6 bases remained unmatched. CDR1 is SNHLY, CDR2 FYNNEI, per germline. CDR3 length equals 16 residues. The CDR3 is CASSEKDRGINYGYTF. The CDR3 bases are TGTGCCAGCAGTGAAAAAGACAGGGGGATAAACTATGGCTACACCTTC.

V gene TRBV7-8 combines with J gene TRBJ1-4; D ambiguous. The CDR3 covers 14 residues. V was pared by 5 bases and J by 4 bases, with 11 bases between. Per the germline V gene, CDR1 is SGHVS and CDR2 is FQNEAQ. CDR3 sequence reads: CASSPGELNEKLFF. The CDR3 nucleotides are TGTGCCAGCAGCCCCGGGGAGCTTAATGAAAAACTGTTTTTT.

CDR3 protein: CASSPDREIYEQYF. CDR3 coding DNA: TGCGCCAGCAGCCCGGACAGAGAAATCTACGAGCAGTACTTC. This chain uses TRBV5-1 with TRBJ2-7; possible D gene TRBD1, 6 bases. Trimming left V 4 bases short and J 3 bases short, with 14 bases between. Germline CDR1 and CDR2: SGHRS and YFSETQ. This CDR3 has 14 amino acids.

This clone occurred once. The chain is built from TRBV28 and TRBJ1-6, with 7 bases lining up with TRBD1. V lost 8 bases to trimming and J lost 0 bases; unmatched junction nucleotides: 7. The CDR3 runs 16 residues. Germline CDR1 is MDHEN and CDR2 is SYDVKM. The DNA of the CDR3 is TGTGCCAGCGCGGAACAGGGGAGCTCCTATAATTCACCCCTCCACTTT. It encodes CASAEQGSSYNSPLHF.

The CDR3 DNA sequence: TGTGCCAGCAGCCATGGATCGACAGGTGACTATGGCTACACCTTC. Protein sequence: CASSHGSTGDYGYTF. This rearrangement joins TRBV7-9 to TRBJ1-2, with D possibly being TRBD1 (6 bases). V dropped 5 bases and J dropped 3 bases, with 16 bases sitting between them. The CDR3 sequence is 15 residues long. CDR1 SEHNR and CDR2 FQNEAQ come from the germline V gene (reference sequence). The complete variable domain, with remaining parts taken from reference TRBV7-9 and TRBJ1-2, reads DTGVSQNPRHKITKRGQNVTFRCDPISEHNRLYWYRQTLGQGPEFLTYFQNEAQLEKSRLLSDRFSAERPKGSFSTLEIQRTEQGDSAMYLCASSHGSTGDYGYTFGSGTRLTVV.

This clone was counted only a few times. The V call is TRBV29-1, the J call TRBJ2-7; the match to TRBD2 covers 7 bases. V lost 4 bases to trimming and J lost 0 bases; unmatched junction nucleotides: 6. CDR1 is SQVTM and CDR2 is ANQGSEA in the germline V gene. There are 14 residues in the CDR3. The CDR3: CSVVWRDYSYEQYF. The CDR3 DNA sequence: TGCAGCGTTGTTTGGCGGGACTACTCCTACGAGCAGTACTTC.

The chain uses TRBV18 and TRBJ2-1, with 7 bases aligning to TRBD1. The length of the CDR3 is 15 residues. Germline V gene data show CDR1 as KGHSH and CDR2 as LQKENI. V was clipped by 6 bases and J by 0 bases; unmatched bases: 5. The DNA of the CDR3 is TGTGCCAGCTCCAGGGGGTCCGGCTCCTACAATGAGCAGTTCTTC. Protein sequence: CASSRGSGSYNEQFF.

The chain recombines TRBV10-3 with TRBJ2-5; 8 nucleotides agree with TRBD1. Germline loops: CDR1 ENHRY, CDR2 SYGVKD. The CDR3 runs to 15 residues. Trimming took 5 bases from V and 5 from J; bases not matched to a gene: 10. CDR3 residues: CAISNAGGLYETQYF. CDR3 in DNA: TGTGCCATCAGTAACGCAGGGGGCCTATATGAGACCCAGTACTTC.

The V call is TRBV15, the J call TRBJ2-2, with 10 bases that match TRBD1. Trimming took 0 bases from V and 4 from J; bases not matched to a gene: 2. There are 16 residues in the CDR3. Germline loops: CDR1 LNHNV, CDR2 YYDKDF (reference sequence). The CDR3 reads CATSRDRTGGTGELFF. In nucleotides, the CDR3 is TGTGCCACCAGCAGAGATCGGACAGGGGGCACCGGGGAGCTGTTTTTT.

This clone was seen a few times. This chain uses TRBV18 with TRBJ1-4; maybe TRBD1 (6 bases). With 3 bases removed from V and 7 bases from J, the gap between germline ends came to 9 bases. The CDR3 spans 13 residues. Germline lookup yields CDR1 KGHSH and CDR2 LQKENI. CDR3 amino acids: CASSPATGEKLFF. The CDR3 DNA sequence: TGTGCCAGCTCACCGGCGACAGGTGAAAAACTGTTTTTT.

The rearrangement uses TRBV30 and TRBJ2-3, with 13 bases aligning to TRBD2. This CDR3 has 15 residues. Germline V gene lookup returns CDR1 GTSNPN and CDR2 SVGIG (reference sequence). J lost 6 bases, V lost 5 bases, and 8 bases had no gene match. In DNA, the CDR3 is TGTGCCTGGGCCGGGACTAGCGGGATTTTGGATACGCAGTATTTT. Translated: CAWAGTSGILDTQYF.